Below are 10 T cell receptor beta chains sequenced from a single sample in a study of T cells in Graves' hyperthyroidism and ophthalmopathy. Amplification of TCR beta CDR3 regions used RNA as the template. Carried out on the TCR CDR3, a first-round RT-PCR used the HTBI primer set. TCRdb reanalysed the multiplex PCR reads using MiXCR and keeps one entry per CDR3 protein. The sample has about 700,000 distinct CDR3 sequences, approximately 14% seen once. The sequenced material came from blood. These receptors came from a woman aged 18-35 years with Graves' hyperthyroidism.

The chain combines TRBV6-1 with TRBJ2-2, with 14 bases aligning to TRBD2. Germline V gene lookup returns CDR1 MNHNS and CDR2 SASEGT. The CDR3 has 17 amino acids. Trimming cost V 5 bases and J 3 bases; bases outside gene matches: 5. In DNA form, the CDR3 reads TGTGCCAGCAGTAGACTAGCGGGAGGGCCTGACACCGGGGAGCTGTTTTTT. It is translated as CASSRLAGGPDTGELFF.

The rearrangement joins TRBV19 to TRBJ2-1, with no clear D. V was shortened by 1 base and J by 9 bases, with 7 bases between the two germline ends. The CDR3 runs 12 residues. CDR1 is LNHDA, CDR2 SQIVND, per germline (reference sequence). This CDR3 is CASSIVGLEQFF. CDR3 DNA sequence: TGTGCCAGTAGTATAGTAGGGCTTGAGCAGTTCTTC.

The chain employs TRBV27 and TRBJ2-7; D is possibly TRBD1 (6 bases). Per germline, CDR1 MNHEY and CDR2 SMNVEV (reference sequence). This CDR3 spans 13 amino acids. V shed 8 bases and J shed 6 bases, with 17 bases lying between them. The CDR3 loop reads CASPHRTAGEQYF. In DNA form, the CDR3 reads TGTGCCAGCCCACATAGGACAGCTGGCGAGCAGTACTTC.

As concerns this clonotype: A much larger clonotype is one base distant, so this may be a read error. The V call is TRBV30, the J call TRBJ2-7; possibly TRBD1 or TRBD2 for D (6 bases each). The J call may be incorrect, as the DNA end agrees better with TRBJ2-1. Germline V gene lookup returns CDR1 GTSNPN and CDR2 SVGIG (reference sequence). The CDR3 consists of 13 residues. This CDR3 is CAWTGGGTYEQFF. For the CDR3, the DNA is TGTGCCTGGACCGGGGGCGGGACCTACGAGCAGTTCTTC.

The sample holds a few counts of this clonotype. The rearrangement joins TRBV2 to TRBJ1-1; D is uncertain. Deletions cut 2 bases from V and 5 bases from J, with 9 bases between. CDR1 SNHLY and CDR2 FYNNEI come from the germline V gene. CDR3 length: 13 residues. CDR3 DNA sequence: TGTGCCAGCAGTGAAATGGCTTGGACTGAAGCTTTCTTT. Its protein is CASSEMAWTEAFF. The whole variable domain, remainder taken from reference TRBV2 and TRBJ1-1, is EPEVTQTPSHQVTQMGQEVILRCVPISNHLYFYWYRQILGQKVEFLVSFYNNEISEKSEIFDDQFSVERPDGSNFTLKIRSTKLEDSAMYFCASSEMAWTEAFFGQGTRLTVV.

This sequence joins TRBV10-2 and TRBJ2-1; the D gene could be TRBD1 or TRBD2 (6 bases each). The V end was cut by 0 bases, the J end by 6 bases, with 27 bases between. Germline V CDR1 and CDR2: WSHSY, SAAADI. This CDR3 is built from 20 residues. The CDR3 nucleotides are TGCGCCAGCAGTGAGTCGTGGGTGGGACTTTTTAGCGGAGGGGGCAATGAGCAGTTCTTC. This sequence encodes CASSESWVGLFSGGGNEQFF.

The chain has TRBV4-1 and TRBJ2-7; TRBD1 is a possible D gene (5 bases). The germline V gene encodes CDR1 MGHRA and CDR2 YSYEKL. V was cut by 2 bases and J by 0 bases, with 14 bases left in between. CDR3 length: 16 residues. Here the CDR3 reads CASSQLDSLPSYEQYF. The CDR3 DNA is TGCGCCAGCAGCCAATTAGACAGCCTCCCCTCCTACGAGCAGTACTTC.

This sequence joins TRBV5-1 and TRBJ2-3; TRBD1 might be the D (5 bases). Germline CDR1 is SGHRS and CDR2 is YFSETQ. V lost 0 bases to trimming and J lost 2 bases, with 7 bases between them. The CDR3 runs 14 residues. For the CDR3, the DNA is TGCGCCAGCAGCTTGGGACAGCACACAGATACGCAGTATTTT. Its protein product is CASSLGQHTDTQYF.

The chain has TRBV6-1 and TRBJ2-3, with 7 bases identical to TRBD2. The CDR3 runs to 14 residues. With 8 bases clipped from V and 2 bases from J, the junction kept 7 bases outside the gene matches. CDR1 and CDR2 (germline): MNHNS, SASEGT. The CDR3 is CASWRGSATDTQYF. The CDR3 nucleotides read TGTGCCAGCTGGCGCGGGAGTGCCACAGATACGCAGTATTTT.

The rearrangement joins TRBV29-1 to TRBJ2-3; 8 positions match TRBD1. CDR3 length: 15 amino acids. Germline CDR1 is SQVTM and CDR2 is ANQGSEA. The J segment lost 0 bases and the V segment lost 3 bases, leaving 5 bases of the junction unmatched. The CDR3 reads CSVERQGASTDTQYF. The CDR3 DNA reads TGCAGCGTTGAGAGGCAGGGGGCGAGCACAGATACGCAGTATTTT.